A single sample gave rise to the 6 T cell receptor beta chains below, sequenced in a study of monozygotic twins with inflammatory bowel disease. TCRdb re-called the 5' RACE reads and shows each CDR3 protein once, DNA omitted. The ten top clones account for around 2.5%, within a sample of approximately 420,000 distinct CDR3 sequences. Sequenced input: blood. The source of these receptors is a human donor with ulcerative colitis or Crohn's disease, or a healthy co-twin of an affected twin (not recorded which).

The V call is TRBV20-1, the J call TRBJ2-2; no DNA is available, so the TRBD1 call from TCRdb remains unchecked. Germline CDR1 DFQATT, CDR2 SNEGSKA (reference sequence). The CDR3 extends over 16 amino acids. The CDR3 region is CSARMGGSSVTGELFF.

The CDR3: CASSLAVGPLSYNEQFF. The J gene is TRBJ2-1, the V gene TRBV7-2; TCRdb proposes TRBD1, but this gene call is untestable without DNA. The CDR3 spans 17 residues. In germline, CDR1 is SGHTA, CDR2 FQGNSA.

The chain couples TRBV28 to TRBJ2-3; TCRdb selects TRBD2, and the lack of DNA leaves this call unchecked. CDR1 and CDR2 (germline): MDHEN, SYDVKM. The CDR3 is 15 residues long. The CDR3 loop is CASSFNSGVTDTQYF.

The chain employs TRBV7-9 and TRBJ2-7. Germline lookup yields CDR1 SEHNR and CDR2 FQNEAQ (reference sequence). CDR3 length: 13 amino acids. The CDR3 sequence: CAGSLHGSYEQYF.

This chain links TRBV20-1 with TRBJ2-5. CDR1 and CDR2 (germline): DFQATT, SNEGSKA (reference sequence). This CDR3 comprises 14 residues. CDR3 in amino acids: CSARDLLKQETQYF.

This chain joins TRBV2 and TRBJ1-2; TCRdb gives TRBD1 as the D gene, but with no DNA this cannot be confirmed. This CDR3 has 15 residues. Germline-derived CDR1 and CDR2 are SNHLY and FYNNEI. CDR3 amino acids: CASSEGQGANYGYTF.